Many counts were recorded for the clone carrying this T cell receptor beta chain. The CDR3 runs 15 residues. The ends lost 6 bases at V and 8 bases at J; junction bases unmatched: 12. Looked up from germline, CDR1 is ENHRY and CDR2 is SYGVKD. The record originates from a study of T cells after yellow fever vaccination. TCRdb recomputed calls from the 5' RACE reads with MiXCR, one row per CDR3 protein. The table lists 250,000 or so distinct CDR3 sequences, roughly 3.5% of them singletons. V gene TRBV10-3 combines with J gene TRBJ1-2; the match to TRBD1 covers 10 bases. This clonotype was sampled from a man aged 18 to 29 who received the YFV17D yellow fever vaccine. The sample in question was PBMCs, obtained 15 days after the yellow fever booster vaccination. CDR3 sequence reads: CAISPGQGGSKGYTF. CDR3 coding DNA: TGTGCCATCAGCCCCGGACAGGGGGGTAGTAAGGGCTACACCTTC.